This T cell receptor (beta chain) was identified in a study of control samples from healthy donors and cancer patients. With V trimmed by 3 bases and J by 3 bases, 1 base remained unmatched. CDR1 KGHSH and CDR2 LQKENI come from the germline V gene. The CDR3 spans 14 residues. Some clones are missing from TCRdb's copy, which holds only in-frame ones; the method was immunoSEQ multiplex PCR. The sample yields tens of thousands of clones, 89% seen once. The sample consisted of blood. The sequence was obtained from a middle-aged man in good health. The rearrangement uses TRBV18 and TRBJ1-2, with 10 bases that match TRBD1. Here the CDR3 DNA reads TGTGCCAGCTCACCCGGGACAGGGGACTATGGCTACACCTTC. It encodes CASSPGTGDYGYTF.